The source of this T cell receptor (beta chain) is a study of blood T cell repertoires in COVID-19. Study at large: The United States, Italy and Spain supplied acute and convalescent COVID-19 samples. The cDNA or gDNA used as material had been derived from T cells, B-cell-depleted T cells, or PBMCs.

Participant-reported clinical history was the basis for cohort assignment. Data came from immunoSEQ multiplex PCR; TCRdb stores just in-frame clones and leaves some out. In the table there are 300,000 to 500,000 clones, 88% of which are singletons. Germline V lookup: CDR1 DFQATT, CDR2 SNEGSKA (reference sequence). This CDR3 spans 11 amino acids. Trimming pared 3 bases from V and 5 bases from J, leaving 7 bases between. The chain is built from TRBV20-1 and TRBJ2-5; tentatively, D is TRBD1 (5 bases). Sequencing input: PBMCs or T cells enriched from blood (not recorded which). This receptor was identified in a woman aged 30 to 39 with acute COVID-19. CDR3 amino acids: CSARKGETQYF. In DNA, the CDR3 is TGCAGTGCTAGGAAGGGGGAGACCCAGTACTTC.